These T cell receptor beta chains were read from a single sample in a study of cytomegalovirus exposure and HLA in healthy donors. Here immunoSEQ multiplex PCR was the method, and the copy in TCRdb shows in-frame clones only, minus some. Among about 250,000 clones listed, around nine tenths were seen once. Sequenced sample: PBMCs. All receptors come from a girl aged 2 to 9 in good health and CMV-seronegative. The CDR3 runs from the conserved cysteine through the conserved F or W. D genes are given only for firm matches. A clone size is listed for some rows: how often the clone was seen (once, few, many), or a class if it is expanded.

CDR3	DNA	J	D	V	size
CASTFASDRDKDTQYF	TGTGCCAGCACGTTCGCTTCGGACAGGGATAAAGATACGCAGTATTTT	TRBJ2-3	TRBD1	TRBV7-9	NA
CSSSSKWGEISYEQYF	TGTTCCAGCAGCTCAAAGTGGGGGGAAATCTCCTACGAGCAGTACTTC	TRBJ2-7	NA	TRBV7-9	NA
CAWSSGQNPGADTQYF	TGTGCCTGGAGTTCCGGACAGAATCCAGGGGCAGATACGCAGTATTTT	TRBJ2-3	NA	TRBV30	NA
CASSGYSGGPYNEQFF	TGCGCCAGCAGTGGCTATAGCGGAGGGCCCTACAATGAGCAGTTCTTC	TRBJ2-1	NA	TRBV10-2	NA
CASSEERLVRYNEQFF	TGTGCCAGCAGTGAAGAGAGGCTAGTACGCTACAATGAGCAGTTCTTC	TRBJ2-1	NA	TRBV2	NA
CASSPGQNQPQHF	TGTGCCAGCAGCCCAGGACAGAATCAGCCCCAGCATTTT	TRBJ1-5	NA	TRBV7-9	NA
CASTGDRVGEKLFF	TGTGCCAGCACCGGGGATAGGGTTGGCGAAAAACTGTTTTTT	TRBJ1-4	NA	TRBV6-6	few
CAWTAGGRGYTF	TGTGCCTGGACGGCAGGGGGCAGAGGCTACACCTTC	TRBJ1-2	TRBD1	TRBV30	once
CASVVQGTETQYF	TGTGCCAGCGTAGTACAGGGTACGGAGACCCAGTACTTC	TRBJ2-5	NA	TRBV2	NA
CASSIYGGGNEQFF	TGTGCCAGCAGTATTTACGGGGGGGGAAATGAGCAGTTCTTC	TRBJ2-1	TRBD2	TRBV9	NA
CASSLQGRLEETQYF	TGCGCCAGCAGCTTACAGGGGAGGCTAGAAGAGACCCAGTACTTC	TRBJ2-5	NA	TRBV5-1	NA
CASSPRQGESDGYTF	TGTGCCAGCTCACCGAGACAGGGGGAGTCGGATGGCTACACCTTC	TRBJ1-2	TRBD1	TRBV18	NA
CASSLGDMNTEAFF	TGTGCCAGCAGCTTGGGGGACATGAACACTGAAGCTTTCTTT	TRBJ1-1	NA	TRBV5-6	NA
CASRGLYEQYF	TGTGCCAGTAGAGGACTCTACGAGCAGTACTTC	TRBJ2-7	NA	TRBV19	NA
CASSPSRDSQEQYF	TGTGCCAGCTCACCAAGTCGGGACAGCCAAGAGCAGTACTTC	TRBJ2-7	TRBD1	TRBV18	once
CAYGQGPNGYTF	TGTGCCTATGGACAGGGGCCAAATGGCTACACCTTC	TRBJ1-2	TRBD1	TRBV30	NA
CASSLGQGADFQPQHF	TGTGCCAGCAGCTTGGGACAGGGGGCTGATTTTCAGCCCCAGCATTTT	TRBJ1-5	TRBD1	TRBV5-6	NA
CASSPGDRGPYEQYF	TGTGCCAGCTCACCAGGGGACAGGGGACCCTACGAGCAGTACTTC	TRBJ2-7	TRBD1	TRBV18	NA
CASSPIPSGLETQYF	TGTGCCAGCTCACCAATCCCTAGCGGGCTAGAGACCCAGTACTTC	TRBJ2-5	TRBD2	TRBV18	NA
CASRLATMTSYEQYF	TGTGCAAGTCGCTTAGCTACTATGACCTCCTACGAGCAGTACTTC	TRBJ2-7	NA	TRBV12-2	NA
CASSLDGRGGLQETQYF	TGTGCCAGCAGCTTAGACGGAAGGGGGGGGCTACAAGAGACCCAGTACTTC	TRBJ2-5	NA	TRBV7-6	NA
CASSLYEGGPGELFF	TGTGCCAGCAGTTTATATGAAGGGGGTCCCGGGGAGCTGTTTTTT	TRBJ2-2	NA	TRBV27	NA
CASSSRDYGQPQHF	TGTGCCAGCAGCTCCCGGGACTACGGTCAGCCCCAGCATTTT	TRBJ1-5	NA	TRBV5-6	NA
CASSFGTISYNEQFF	TGTGCCAGCAGTTTCGGGACTATCTCCTACAATGAGCAGTTCTTC	TRBJ2-1	TRBD2	TRBV27	NA
CASRVLDLTGELFF	TGTGCCAGTAGGGTTCTAGACCTAACCGGGGAGCTGTTTTTT	TRBJ2-2	NA	TRBV19	NA
CASLDRGLTGELFF	TGTGCCAGCCTTGACAGGGGACTTACCGGGGAGCTGTTTTTT	TRBJ2-2	TRBD1	TRBV6-1	NA
CASSSGGVSMDTEAFF	TGTGCCAGCAGCTCGGGCGGGGTGTCGATGGACACTGAAGCTTTCTTT	TRBJ1-1	NA	TRBV5-4	NA
CASSFQGSSGNTIYF	TGTGCCAGCAGCTTTCAGGGTTCCTCTGGAAACACCATATATTTT	TRBJ1-3	NA	TRBV5-5	NA
CASSQKGPPAYGYTF	TGTGCCAGCAGTCAGAAGGGGCCCCCGGCCTATGGCTACACCTTC	TRBJ1-2	NA	TRBV27	NA
CASSQDWSQPQHF	TGTGCCAGCAGCCAAGATTGGAGTCAGCCCCAGCATTTT	TRBJ1-5	NA	TRBV4-2	NA
CAWSVPGGLQETQYF	TGTGCCTGGAGTGTACCGGGCGGACTGCAAGAGACCCAGTACTTC	TRBJ2-5	NA	TRBV30	NA
CASSLAQGGFSGNTIYF	TGTGCCAGCAGCTTAGCGCAGGGGGGTTTCTCTGGAAACACCATATATTTT	TRBJ1-3	TRBD1	TRBV7-6	NA
CASSLSDTSYNEQFF	TGTGCCAGCAGCTTAAGTGACACCTCCTACAATGAGCAGTTCTTC	TRBJ2-1	NA	TRBV7-9	few
CASSESEAGYYDEQFF	TGTGCCAGCAGTGAATCGGAGGCAGGCTACTACGATGAGCAGTTCTTC	TRBJ2-1	NA	TRBV6-1	NA
CASSPGTGVDTQYF	TGCGCCAGCAGCCCCGGGACAGGGGTGGATACGCAGTATTTT	TRBJ2-3	TRBD1	TRBV5-1	NA
CASSPTLWADLNEQFF	TGTGCCAGCAGCCCTACCCTCTGGGCAGACCTCAATGAGCAGTTCTTC	TRBJ2-1	NA	TRBV5-6	NA
CASANRGVSYNEQFF	TGTGCCAGCGCTAACAGGGGTGTATCCTACAATGAGCAGTTCTTC	TRBJ2-1	TRBD1	TRBV25-1	NA
CASSLSYRINEQFF	TGCGCCAGCAGCTTGTCGTACAGGATTAATGAGCAGTTCTTC	TRBJ2-1	NA	TRBV5-1	once
CASGIREGSYEQYF	TGTGCCAGCGGTATCAGGGAGGGGTCCTACGAGCAGTACTTC	TRBJ2-7	TRBD2	TRBV7-9	NA
CASSGDTYHHNSPLHF	TGTGCCAGCAGTGGGGACACCTATCATCATAATTCACCCCTCCACTTT	TRBJ1-6	NA	TRBV6-1	NA
CASSGFSLTGGANGYTF	TGTGCCAGCAGCGGGTTCTCCCTAACAGGGGGCGCTAATGGCTACACCTTC	TRBJ1-2	TRBD1	TRBV9	NA
CASSIRDRGWGEQYF	TGTGCCAGCAGCATCCGGGACAGAGGGTGGGGCGAGCAGTACTTC	TRBJ2-7	TRBD1	TRBV5-6	NA
CASSEATDSGNTIYF	TGTGCCAGCAGTGAAGCGACAGACTCTGGAAACACCATATATTTT	TRBJ1-3	NA	TRBV6-1	NA
CASSTGLAGGQETQYF	TGTGCCAGTAGTACAGGACTAGCGGGGGGTCAAGAGACCCAGTACTTC	TRBJ2-5	TRBD2	TRBV19	NA
CASSTRRGGEVSDTQYF	TGTGCCAGCAGCACCCGACGGGGGGGGGAGGTTTCAGATACGCAGTATTTT	TRBJ2-3	NA	TRBV21-1	once
CASSLGPGQGLYNEQFF	TGTGCCAGCAGCTTAGGGCCGGGACAGGGGCTTTACAATGAGCAGTTCTTC	TRBJ2-1	TRBD1	TRBV11-2	NA
CASSDRFTDTQYF	TGTGCCAGTAGCGACAGGTTTACAGATACGCAGTATTTT	TRBJ2-3	NA	TRBV19	NA
CASSKNLKLAVNTDTQYF	TGTGCCAGCAGTAAAAACCTGAAACTAGCGGTAAACACAGATACGCAGTATTTT	TRBJ2-3	TRBD2	TRBV27	NA
CASSLDVLAGVNIQYF	TGTGCCAGCAGCTTGGATGTCCTAGCGGGAGTGAACATTCAGTACTTC	TRBJ2-4	TRBD2	TRBV5-5	once